Detailed here is one T cell receptor beta chain. The antigen remains undetermined. The data derive from a study of cytotoxic CD8 clonotypes in ibrutinib-treated CLL. Study results and caveats: Under therapy, public clonotypes either contracted or stayed stable, and they were uncommon.

Assay used: immunoSEQ multiplex PCR; TCRdb lists only in-frame clones, some missing. In the table there are about 130,000 clones, 80% to 90% of which are singletons. Trimming took 6 bases from V and 1 from J; bases not matched to a gene: 5. The germline CDR1 and CDR2 sequences are MDHEN and SYDVKM. This CDR3 has 14 amino acids. The V gene is TRBV28, the J gene TRBJ1-1, with TRBD1 matching over 7 bases. The specimen comprised PBMCs, sampled after 24 months of ibrutinib treatment. This TCR came from a human donor with chronic lymphocytic leukemia. The CDR3 DNA is TGTGCCAGCAGACGACAGGGTCGGAACACTGAAGCTTTCTTT. Its translation is CASRRQGRNTEAFF.